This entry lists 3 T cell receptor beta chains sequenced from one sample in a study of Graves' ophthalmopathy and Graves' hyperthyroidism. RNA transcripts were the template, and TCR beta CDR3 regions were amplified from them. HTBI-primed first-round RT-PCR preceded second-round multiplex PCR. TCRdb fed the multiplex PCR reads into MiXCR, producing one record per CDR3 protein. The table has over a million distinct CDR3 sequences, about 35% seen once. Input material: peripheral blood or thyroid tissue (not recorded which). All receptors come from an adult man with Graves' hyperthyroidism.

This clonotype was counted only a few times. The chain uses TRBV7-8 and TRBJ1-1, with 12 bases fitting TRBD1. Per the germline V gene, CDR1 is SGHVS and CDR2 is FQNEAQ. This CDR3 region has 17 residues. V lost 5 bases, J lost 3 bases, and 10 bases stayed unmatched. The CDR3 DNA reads TGTGCCAGCAGCCCCCGGGACAGGGGGCTTTTGTACACTGAAGCTTTCTTT. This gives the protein CASSPRDRGLLYTEAFF.

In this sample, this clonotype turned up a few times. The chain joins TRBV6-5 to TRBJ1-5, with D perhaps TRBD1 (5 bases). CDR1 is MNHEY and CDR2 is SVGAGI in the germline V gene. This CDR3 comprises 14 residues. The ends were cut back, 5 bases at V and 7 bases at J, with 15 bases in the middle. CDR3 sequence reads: CASSTPPGNQPQHF. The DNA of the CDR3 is TGTGCCAGCAGTACCCCCCCAGGGAACCAGCCCCAGCATTTT.

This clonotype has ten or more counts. In DNA, the CDR3 is TGTGCCAGTAGTCATGAGTTTCAAGCTGACTATGGCTACACCTTC. Encoded protein: CASSHEFQADYGYTF. The chain carries TRBV19 and TRBJ1-2; no definite D call. The CDR3 is 15 residues long. Germline V gene lookup returns CDR1 LNHDA and CDR2 SQIVND (reference sequence). V lost 5 bases, J lost 3 bases, and 16 bases lay in between.